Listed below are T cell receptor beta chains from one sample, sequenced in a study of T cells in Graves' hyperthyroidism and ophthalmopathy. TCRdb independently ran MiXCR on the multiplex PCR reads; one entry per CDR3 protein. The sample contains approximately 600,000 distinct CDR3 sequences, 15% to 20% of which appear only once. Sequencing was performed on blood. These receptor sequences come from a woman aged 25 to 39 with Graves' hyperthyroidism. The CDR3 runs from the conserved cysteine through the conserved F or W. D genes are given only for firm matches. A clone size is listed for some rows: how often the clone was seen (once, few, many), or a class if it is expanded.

TGTGCCAGCAGCCAGATGGGACTAGCGGGAGGGCCCCTTTACACCGGGGAGCTGTTTTTT | CASSQMGLAGGPLYTGELFF | TRBD2 | TRBV7-9 | NA | TRBJ2-2
TGTGCCAGCAGTTCCCTAGCGGGAGTCTCGGGGTCCTACAATGAGCAGTTCTTC | CASSSLAGVSGSYNEQFF | TRBD2 | TRBV12-3/TRBV12-4 | many | TRBJ2-1
TGCAGTGCTAATACCGGGACCACGAAGACCGGGGAGCTGTTTTTT | CSANTGTTKTGELFF | NA | TRBV20-1 | NA | TRBJ2-2
TGCGCCAGCAGCCTGGGGACAGGTACTAAAGATACGCAGTATTTT | CASSLGTGTKDTQYF | TRBD1 | TRBV4-1 | few | TRBJ2-3
TGTGCCAGCAGCTTAGCGCGGGCAGCCTACGAGCAGTACTTC | CASSLARAAYEQYF | NA | TRBV7-9 | NA | TRBJ2-7
TGTGCCAGCAGTGGGATATTCGCCGGGACTAGCGGGTACAATGAGCAGTTCTTC | CASSGIFAGTSGYNEQFF | TRBD2 | TRBV2 | many | TRBJ2-1
TGTGCCAGCAGTCAGTACTACGAGCAGTACTTC | CASSQYYEQYF | NA | TRBV11-1 | many | TRBJ2-7
TGTGCCAGCAGCCAGTACAGGCTCAACTCTGGAAACACCATATATTTT | CASSQYRLNSGNTIYF | NA | TRBV3-1 | few | TRBJ1-3
TGTGCCACCAGCAGAGACAGAGTCGACAATGAGCAGTTCTTC | CATSRDRVDNEQFF | NA | TRBV15 | many | TRBJ2-1
TGTGCCAGCAGGCTGCCCTCCGAAAACTATGGCTACACCTTC | CASRLPSENYGYTF | NA | TRBV28 | many | TRBJ1-2
TGTGCCAGCAGCCCAGAGGACAGGGTCCACGAGCAGTACTTC | CASSPEDRVHEQYF | TRBD1 | TRBV7-9 | many | TRBJ2-7
TGTGCCAGCAGTTATACACCGAACACCGGGGAGCTGTTTTTT | CASSYTPNTGELFF | NA | TRBV6-2/TRBV6-3 | many | TRBJ2-2
TGTGCCACCAGTGGGACTCAGGATCAGCCCCAGCATTTT | CATSGTQDQPQHF | NA | TRBV24-1 | few | TRBJ1-5
TGCAGTGCTAGACGGACAGGGGATCGTCAGCCCCAGCATTTT | CSARRTGDRQPQHF | TRBD1 | TRBV20-1 | NA | TRBJ1-5
TGCGCCAGCAGCCTAGGGGGACTAGGGGCTAACTATGGCTACATCTTC | CASSLGGLGANYGYIF | NA | TRBV5-1 | NA | TRBJ1-2
TGTGCCAGCAGTTCAACCAGGGGGCCACCCACCGGGGAGCTGTTTTTT | CASSSTRGPPTGELFF | TRBD1 | TRBV28 | NA | TRBJ2-2
TGTGCCAGCAGCTTAGCAGATCTCGGAGACGAGCAGTACTTC | CASSLADLGDEQYF | NA | TRBV7-9 | many | TRBJ2-7
TGTGCCAGCAGCTTGGCTGGTGGGGCAGTCCGCAACACTGAAGCTTTCTTT | CASSLAGGAVRNTEAFF | NA | TRBV5-6 | many | TRBJ1-1
TGTGCTAGCCAGACAGATTCCTACGAGCAGTACTTC | CASQTDSYEQYF | NA | TRBV12-5 | many | TRBJ2-7
TGCGCCAGCAGCTTAGGGGTAAACTCCTACAATGAGCAGTTCTTC | CASSLGVNSYNEQFF | NA | TRBV5-1 | many | TRBJ2-1
TGTGCCAGTAGTGCCGCCGGGGGCTGGTACGAGCAGTACTTC | CASSAAGGWYEQYF | NA | TRBV19 | NA | TRBJ2-7
TGTGCCAGTAGTATGGGATCACAGGGGAACACTGAAGCTTTCTTT | CASSMGSQGNTEAFF | NA | TRBV19 | few | TRBJ1-1
TGTGCCAGCAGTGAACAGCTTAGGGGCTACACCTTC | CASSEQLRGYTF | NA | TRBV6-1 | many | TRBJ1-2
TGTGCCAGTAGTAGGGGGACAGTGGGAGAGACCCAGTACTTC | CASSRGTVGETQYF | TRBD1 | TRBV19 | NA | TRBJ2-5
TGTGCCACCAGTGAGTTGACAGCGGTCCCCTACGAGCAGTACTTC | CATSELTAVPYEQYF | NA | TRBV24-1 | many | TRBJ2-7
TGTGCCATCAGTCTACGGACAGACGACGAGCAGTACTTC | CAISLRTDDEQYF | NA | TRBV10-3 | NA | TRBJ2-7
TGCAGCGCTAAAGCGGGAGGGGGTAATGAGCAGTTCTTC | CSAKAGGGNEQFF | TRBD2 | TRBV29-1 | NA | TRBJ2-1
TGTGCCAGCAGTGGATTCACAGGGGGAAATTCACCCCTCCACTTT | CASSGFTGGNSPLHF | TRBD1 | TRBV2 | many | TRBJ1-6
TGTGCCAGCAGCTATGGATCTTTTCTAGGCAATGAGCAGTTCTTC | CASSYGSFLGNEQFF | NA | TRBV6-2/TRBV6-3 | many | TRBJ2-1
TGTGCCAGCAGAAATCAGGGATCCGAGCAGTACTTC | CASRNQGSEQYF | NA | TRBV12-3/TRBV12-4 | many | TRBJ2-7
TGTGCCAGTGGACAGGGAACCTCTGGAAACACCATATATTTT | CASGQGTSGNTIYF | TRBD1 | TRBV19 | NA | TRBJ1-3
TGTGCCAGCAGTGAAAGGACTAAGGGTGAGCAGTTCTTC | CASSERTKGEQFF | NA | TRBV2 | many | TRBJ2-1
TGTGCCAGCAGCCAACCCGGACAGGAGGCCAATTCACCCCTCCACTTT | CASSQPGQEANSPLHF | TRBD1 | TRBV7-3 | few | TRBJ1-6
TGTGCCAGCAGCCGAAAGGGGCCCCCGGGACCTCTCTACGAGCAGTACTTC | CASSRKGPPGPLYEQYF | NA | TRBV3-2 | few | TRBJ2-7
TGTGCCAGCAGTCCAAGGGGGGGGCACTACGAGCAGTACTTC | CASSPRGGHYEQYF | NA | TRBV28 | many | TRBJ2-7
TGCAGCGTTGACGGGCTAGCGGGAGAATACGAGCAGTACTTC | CSVDGLAGEYEQYF | TRBD2 | TRBV29-1 | NA | TRBJ2-7
TGTGCCAGCAGCTTTGGGACTCCCCTCAATGAGCAGTTCTTC | CASSFGTPLNEQFF | NA | TRBV11-2 | many | TRBJ2-1
TGTGCCAGCAGTTACCCTTACATACGACAGGGCACAAATCAGCCCCAGCATTTT | CASSYPYIRQGTNQPQHF | TRBD1 | TRBV6-5 | NA | TRBJ1-5
TGCAGCGTCGGCCGGAACCTCGTATACGAGCAGTACTTC | CSVGRNLVYEQYF | NA | TRBV29-1 | NA | TRBJ2-7
TGTGCCAGCAGCCGGGGGACTAGCGGCGGCAATGAGCAGTTCTTC | CASSRGTSGGNEQFF | TRBD2 | TRBV3-1 | few | TRBJ2-1
TGTGCCAGCAGCCTCGGACAGGGGGCAAAATCACCCCTCCACTTT | CASSLGQGAKSPLHF | TRBD1 | TRBV5-4 | NA | TRBJ1-6
TGTGCCAGCAGCTTAGACCGGGGCAGGGGAGGCACCGGGGAGCTGTTTTTT | CASSLDRGRGGTGELFF | NA | TRBV7-9 | NA | TRBJ2-2
TGTGCCAGCTACAGGGTTTTGACTGAAGCTTTCTTT | CASYRVLTEAFF | NA | TRBV2 | many | TRBJ1-1
TGCAGTGCTAGAGATCCGGGACAGGGGGCAGATACGCAGTATTTT | CSARDPGQGADTQYF | TRBD1 | TRBV20-1 | few | TRBJ2-3
TGTGCCAGCAGGGTGGGGATAGCGGGTTACAATGAGCAGTTCTTC | CASRVGIAGYNEQFF | TRBD2 | TRBV7-2 | NA | TRBJ2-1
TGCGCCAGCAGCCGGTCCGGGACAGGGAATGAAAAACTGTTTTTT | CASSRSGTGNEKLFF | TRBD1 | TRBV4-1 | NA | TRBJ1-4
TGTGCCAGCAGTGAAGACCCCCGACTAGCGGGAGGGCCAGATACGCAGTATTTT | CASSEDPRLAGGPDTQYF | TRBD2 | TRBV6-1 | many | TRBJ2-3
TGTGCCAGCCTGCGACTAGCGAGGGGCTCCTACAATGAGCAGTTCTTC | CASLRLARGSYNEQFF | TRBD2 | TRBV28 | medium-sized | TRBJ2-1
TGTGCCAGCAGTTTATTGCTCTCTTCCGACTACGAGCAGTACTTC | CASSLLLSSDYEQYF | NA | TRBV28 | NA | TRBJ2-7
TGTGCCAGCAGCTTAGAGGGACTAGGTATGAACACTGAAGCTTTCTTT | CASSLEGLGMNTEAFF | NA | TRBV7-6 | few | TRBJ1-1
TGTGCCAGCAGCCGACTAGCGGAGCCGAGCACAGATACGCAGTATTTT | CASSRLAEPSTDTQYF | TRBD2 | TRBV7-9 | NA | TRBJ2-3
TGTGCCAGCAGTGAAGCCCCGGGTCTGGGGCGAGCTTTCTTT | CASSEAPGLGRAFF | NA | TRBV6-1 | many | TRBJ1-1
TGCGCCAGCAGCTTGGCCTTTCGAGGGTATGCGTACAATGAGCAGTTCTTC | CASSLAFRGYAYNEQFF | NA | TRBV5-1 | NA | TRBJ2-1